The rows below give T cell receptor beta chains drawn from one sample of a study of blood T cell repertoires in COVID-19. Profiling relied on immunoSEQ multiplex PCR, and the TCRdb table lists in-frame clones only, not all of them. The top ten hold around 19% of the sample, which has around 200,000 clones, around 85% seen once. What was sequenced was PBMCs or T cells enriched from blood (not recorded which). The receptors come from a man in his forties or fifties who had recovered from COVID-19. Each CDR3 is given with its conserved first and last residue. D genes are given only for firm matches. Expanded clones are given a class, and other clones once, few, many or no size at all.

j_call: TRBJ2-7; d_call: NA; clone_size: NA; v_call: TRBV19; cdr3_aa: CASSPGSSNEQYF; cdr3_nt: TGTGCCAGTAGCCCGGGATCCAGCAACGAGCAGTACTTC
j_call: TRBJ1-1; d_call: TRBD1; clone_size: NA; v_call: TRBV11-3; cdr3_aa: CASSQSTGGRGEAFF; cdr3_nt: TGTGCCAGCAGCCAGTCAACAGGGGGAAGAGGTGAAGCTTTCTTT
j_call: TRBJ1-4; d_call: TRBD1; clone_size: NA; v_call: TRBV5-1; cdr3_aa: CASSSGQGASLNEKLFF; cdr3_nt: TGCGCCAGCAGCTCCGGACAGGGGGCGTCGCTTAATGAAAAACTGTTTTTT
j_call: TRBJ1-5; d_call: TRBD1; clone_size: NA; v_call: TRBV24-1; cdr3_aa: CATSDLDRVSNQPQHF; cdr3_nt: TGTGCCACCAGTGATTTGGACAGGGTTAGCAATCAGCCCCAGCATTTT
j_call: TRBJ2-7; d_call: TRBD2; clone_size: NA; v_call: TRBV11-3; cdr3_aa: CASSLEGLATYEQYF; cdr3_nt: TGTGCCAGCAGCTTAGAGGGACTAGCGACCTACGAGCAGTACTTC
j_call: TRBJ1-1; d_call: NA; clone_size: NA; v_call: TRBV20-1; cdr3_aa: CSASGGMNTEAFF; cdr3_nt: TGCAGTGCTAGTGGAGGAATGAACACTGAAGCTTTCTTT
j_call: TRBJ1-4; d_call: TRBD1; clone_size: NA; v_call: TRBV2; cdr3_aa: CASRTGWEKLFF; cdr3_nt: TGTGCCAGCAGGACAGGGTGGGAAAAACTGTTTTTT
j_call: TRBJ1-1; d_call: NA; clone_size: once; v_call: TRBV30; cdr3_aa: CAWSQTVTEAFF; cdr3_nt: TGTGCCTGGAGCCAGACAGTCACTGAAGCTTTCTTT
j_call: TRBJ1-3; d_call: TRBD1; clone_size: NA; v_call: TRBV30; cdr3_aa: CALTTGPRSGNTIYF; cdr3_nt: TGTGCCCTTACGACAGGGCCCCGCTCTGGAAACACCATATATTTT
j_call: TRBJ2-2; d_call: TRBD2; clone_size: NA; v_call: TRBV30; cdr3_aa: CAWSPGLAGGPGELFF; cdr3_nt: TGTGCCTGGAGTCCCGGACTAGCGGGAGGGCCCGGGGAGCTGTTTTTT